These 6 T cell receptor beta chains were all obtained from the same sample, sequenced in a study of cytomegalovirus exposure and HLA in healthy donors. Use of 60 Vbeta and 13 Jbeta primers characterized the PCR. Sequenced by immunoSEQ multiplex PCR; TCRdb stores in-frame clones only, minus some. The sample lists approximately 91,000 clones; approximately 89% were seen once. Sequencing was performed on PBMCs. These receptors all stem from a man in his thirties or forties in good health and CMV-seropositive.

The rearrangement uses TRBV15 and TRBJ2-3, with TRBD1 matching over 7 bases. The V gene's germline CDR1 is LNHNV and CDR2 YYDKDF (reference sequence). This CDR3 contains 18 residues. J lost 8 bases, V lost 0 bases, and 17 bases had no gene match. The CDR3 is CATSRESVMTGPAGTQYF. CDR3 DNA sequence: TGTGCCACCAGCAGAGAGAGCGTGATGACAGGGCCGGCAGGTACGCAGTATTTT.

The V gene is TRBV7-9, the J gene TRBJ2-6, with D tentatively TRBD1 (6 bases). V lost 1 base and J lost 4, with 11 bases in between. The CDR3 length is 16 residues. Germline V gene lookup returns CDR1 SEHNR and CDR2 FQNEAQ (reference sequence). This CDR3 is CASSLGGTYGANVLTF. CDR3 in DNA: TGTGCCAGCAGCTTAGGGGGGACATACGGGGCCAACGTCCTGACTTTC.

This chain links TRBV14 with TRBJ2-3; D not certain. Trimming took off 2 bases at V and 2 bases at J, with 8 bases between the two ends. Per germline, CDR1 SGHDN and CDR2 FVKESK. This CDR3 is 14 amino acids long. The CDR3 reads CASSQILSTDTQYF. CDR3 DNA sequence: TGTGCCAGCAGCCAAATTCTTTCCACAGATACGCAGTATTTT.

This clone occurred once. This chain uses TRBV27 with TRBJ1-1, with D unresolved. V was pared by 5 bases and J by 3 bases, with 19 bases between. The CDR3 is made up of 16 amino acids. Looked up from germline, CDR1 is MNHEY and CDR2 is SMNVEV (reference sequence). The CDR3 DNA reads TGTGCCAGCAGTAAATGGGAATCGAGGGCGGACACTGAAGCTTTCTTT. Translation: CASSKWESRADTEAFF.

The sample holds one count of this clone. CDR3 loop: CASSSAGVMIETQYF. The CDR3 nucleotides read TGTGCCAGCAGTTCAGCGGGAGTAATGATAGAGACCCAGTACTTC. The J gene is TRBJ2-5, the V gene TRBV6-5; TRBD2 aligns across 8 bases. Germline V gives CDR1 MNHEY, CDR2 SVGAGI. Trimming took 4 bases from V and 4 from J; bases not matched to a gene: 8. The CDR3 length is 15 residues.

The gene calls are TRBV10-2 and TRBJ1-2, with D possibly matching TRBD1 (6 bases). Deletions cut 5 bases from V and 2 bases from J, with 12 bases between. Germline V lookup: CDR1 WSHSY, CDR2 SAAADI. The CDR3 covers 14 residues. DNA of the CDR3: TGCGCCAGCAGTCGGGGGGGCGTCAACTATGGCTACACCTTC. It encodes CASSRGGVNYGYTF.